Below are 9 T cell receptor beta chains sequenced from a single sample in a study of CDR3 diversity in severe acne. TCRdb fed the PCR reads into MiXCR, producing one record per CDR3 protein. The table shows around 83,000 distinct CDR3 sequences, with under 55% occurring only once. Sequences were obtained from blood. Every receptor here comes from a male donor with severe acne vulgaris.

In DNA form, the CDR3 reads TGTGCCAGCAGTGACGGGACTAGCGGGAGTGAGCAGTTCTTC. This codes for CASSDGTSGSEQFF. The rearrangement links TRBV6-4 to TRBJ2-1; 14 bases line up with TRBD2. The germline CDR1 and CDR2 sequences are MRHNA and SNTAGT. The CDR3 has 14 residues. V trimming: 2 bases; J trimming: 9 bases; junction bases outside the gene matches: 0.

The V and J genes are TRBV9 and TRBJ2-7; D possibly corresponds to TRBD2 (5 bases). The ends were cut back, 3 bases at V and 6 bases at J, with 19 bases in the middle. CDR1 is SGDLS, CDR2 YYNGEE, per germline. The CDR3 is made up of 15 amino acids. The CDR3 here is CASSDRGRNPAEQYF. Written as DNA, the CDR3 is TGTGCCAGCAGCGACCGAGGGCGAAACCCTGCCGAGCAGTACTTC. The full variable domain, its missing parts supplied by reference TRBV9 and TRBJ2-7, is DSGVTQTPKHLITATGQRVTLRCSPRSGDLSVYWYQQSLDQGLQFLIQYYNGEERAKGNILERFSAQQFPDLHSELNLSSLELGDSALYFCASSDRGRNPAEQYFGPGTRLTVT.

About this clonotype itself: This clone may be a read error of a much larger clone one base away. The CDR3 spells CASGLRPGELFF. CDR3 DNA sequence: TGCGCCAGCGGCTTGAGGCCCGGGGAGCTGTTTTTT. The chain employs TRBV5-1 and TRBJ2-2; D not certain. Germline V gene sequence: CDR1 SGHRS, CDR2 YFSETQ. CDR3 size: 12 residues.

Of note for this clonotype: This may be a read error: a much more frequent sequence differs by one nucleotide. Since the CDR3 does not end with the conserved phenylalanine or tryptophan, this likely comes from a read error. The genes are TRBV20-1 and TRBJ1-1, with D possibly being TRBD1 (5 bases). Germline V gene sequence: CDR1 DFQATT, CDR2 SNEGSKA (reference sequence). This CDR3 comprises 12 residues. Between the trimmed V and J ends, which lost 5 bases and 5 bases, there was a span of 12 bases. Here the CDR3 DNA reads TGCAGTGCTTCCCAGGGCTGGACTGAAGCTTTCCTT. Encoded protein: CSASQGWTEAFL.

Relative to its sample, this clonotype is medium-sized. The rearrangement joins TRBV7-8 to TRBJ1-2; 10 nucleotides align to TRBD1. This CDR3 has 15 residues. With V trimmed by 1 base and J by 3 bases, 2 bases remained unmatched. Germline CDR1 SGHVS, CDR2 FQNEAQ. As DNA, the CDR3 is TGTGCCAGCAGCTTAGGAGGACAGGGGGACTATGGCTACACCTTC. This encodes CASSLGGQGDYGYTF.

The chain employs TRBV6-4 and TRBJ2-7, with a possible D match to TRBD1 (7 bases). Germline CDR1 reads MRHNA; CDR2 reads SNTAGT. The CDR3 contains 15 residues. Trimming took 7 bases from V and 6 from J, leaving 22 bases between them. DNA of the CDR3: TGTGCCAGCACCAACCCAGGGGGGTACCTAGGCGAGCAGTACTTC. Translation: CASTNPGGYLGEQYF.

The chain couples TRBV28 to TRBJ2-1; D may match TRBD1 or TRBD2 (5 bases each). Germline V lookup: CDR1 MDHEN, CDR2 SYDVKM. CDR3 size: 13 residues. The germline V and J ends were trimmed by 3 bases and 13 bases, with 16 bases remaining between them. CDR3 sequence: CASSLGDEGTQFF. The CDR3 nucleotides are TGTGCCAGCAGTTTGGGGGACGAAGGGACCCAGTTCTTC.

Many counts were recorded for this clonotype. Here the CDR3 DNA reads TGTGCCATGGGAGGGAGGGGAGATGAGCAGTTCTTC. This translates into CAMGGRGDEQFF. The rearrangement joins TRBV10-3 to TRBJ2-1; TRBD2 agrees at 7 bases. Losses at the gene ends were 9 bases for V and 8 bases for J; bases not matched to a gene: 7. CDR1 is ENHRY and CDR2 is SYGVKD in the germline V gene. This CDR3 has 12 amino acids.

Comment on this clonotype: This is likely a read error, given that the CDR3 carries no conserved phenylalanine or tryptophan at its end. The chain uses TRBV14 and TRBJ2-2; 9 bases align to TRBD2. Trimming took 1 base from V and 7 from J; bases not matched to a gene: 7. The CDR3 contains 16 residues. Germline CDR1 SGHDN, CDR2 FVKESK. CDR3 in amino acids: CASSQAASGIYGELFL. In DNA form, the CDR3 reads TGTGCCAGCAGCCAAGCGGCTAGCGGGATCTACGGGGAGCTGTTTCTG.